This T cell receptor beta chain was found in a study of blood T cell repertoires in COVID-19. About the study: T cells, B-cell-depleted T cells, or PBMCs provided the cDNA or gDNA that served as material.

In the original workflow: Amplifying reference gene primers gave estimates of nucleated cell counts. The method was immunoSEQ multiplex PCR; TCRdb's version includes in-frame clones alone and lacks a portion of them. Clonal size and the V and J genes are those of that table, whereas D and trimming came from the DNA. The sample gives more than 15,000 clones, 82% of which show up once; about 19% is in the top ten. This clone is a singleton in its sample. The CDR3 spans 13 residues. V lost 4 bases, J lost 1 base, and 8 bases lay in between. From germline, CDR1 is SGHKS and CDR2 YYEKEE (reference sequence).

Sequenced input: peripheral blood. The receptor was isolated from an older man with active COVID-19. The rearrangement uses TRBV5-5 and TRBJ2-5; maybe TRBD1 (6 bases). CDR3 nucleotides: TGTGCCAGCAGCAGGGACATCCAAGAGACCCAGTACTTC. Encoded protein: CASSRDIQETQYF.